The clone carrying this TCR beta chain was picked up a small number of times. Uncontrolled infection, other autoimmune disease, pregnancy or lactation excluded patients. Amplified regions were TCR beta CDR3 sequences from RNA transcripts. The HTBI primer set served for first-round RT-PCR of the TCR CDR3. Using its own MiXCR run on the multiplex PCR reads, TCRdb lists one record per CDR3 protein. The profile shows 530,000 or so distinct CDR3 sequences, more than 15% of them singletons. Trimming shortened V by 8 bases and J by 0 bases, and 14 bases separated the two germline ends. This CDR3 has 15 amino acids. Germline V gives CDR1 MNHEY, CDR2 SMNVEV (reference sequence). These data belong to a study of T cells in Graves' hyperthyroidism and ophthalmopathy.

The sequenced sample consisted of blood. The gene calls are TRBV27 and TRBJ1-5, with D possibly TRBD1 on 5 matching bases. The sequence was collected from a woman between 18 and 29 years old with Graves' ophthalmopathy. CDR3 sequence reads: CASSMEGLSNQPQHF. The CDR3 DNA is TGTGCCAGCTCGATGGAGGGGCTTAGCAATCAGCCCCAGCATTTT.